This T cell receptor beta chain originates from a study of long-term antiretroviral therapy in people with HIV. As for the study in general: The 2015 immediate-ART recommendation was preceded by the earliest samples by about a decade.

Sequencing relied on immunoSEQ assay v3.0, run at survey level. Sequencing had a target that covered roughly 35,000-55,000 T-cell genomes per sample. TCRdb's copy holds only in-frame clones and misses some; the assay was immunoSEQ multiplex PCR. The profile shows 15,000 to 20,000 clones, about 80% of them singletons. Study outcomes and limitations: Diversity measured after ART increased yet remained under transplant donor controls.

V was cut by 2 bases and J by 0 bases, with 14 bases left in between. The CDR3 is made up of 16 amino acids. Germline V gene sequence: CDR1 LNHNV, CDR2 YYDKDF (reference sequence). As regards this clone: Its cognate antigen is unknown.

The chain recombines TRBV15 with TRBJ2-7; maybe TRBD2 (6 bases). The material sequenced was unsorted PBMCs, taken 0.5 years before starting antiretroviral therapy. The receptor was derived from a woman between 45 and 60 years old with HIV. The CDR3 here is CATSRRGLGGSYEQYV. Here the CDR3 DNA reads TGTGCCACCAGCAGAAGGGGACTCGGAGGCTCCTACGAGCAGTACGTC.